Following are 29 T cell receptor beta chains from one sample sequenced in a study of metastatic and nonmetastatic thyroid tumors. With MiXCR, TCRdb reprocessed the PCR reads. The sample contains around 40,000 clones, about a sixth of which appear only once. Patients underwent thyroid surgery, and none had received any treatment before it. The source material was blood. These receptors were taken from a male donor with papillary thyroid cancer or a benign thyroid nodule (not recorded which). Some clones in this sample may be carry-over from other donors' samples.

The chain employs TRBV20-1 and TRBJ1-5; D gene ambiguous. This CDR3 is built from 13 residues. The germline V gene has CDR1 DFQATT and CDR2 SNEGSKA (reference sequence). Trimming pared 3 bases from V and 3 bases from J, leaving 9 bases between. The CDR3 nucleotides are TGCAGTGCTAGTCGAGGGCACAATCAGCCCCAGCATTTT. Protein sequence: CSASRGHNQPQHF.

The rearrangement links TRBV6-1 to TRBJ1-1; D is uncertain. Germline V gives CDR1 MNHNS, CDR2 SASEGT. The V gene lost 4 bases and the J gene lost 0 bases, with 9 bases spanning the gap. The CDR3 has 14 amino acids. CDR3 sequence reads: CASSVAGMNTEAFF. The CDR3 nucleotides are TGTGCCAGCAGTGTTGCAGGAATGAACACTGAAGCTTTCTTT.

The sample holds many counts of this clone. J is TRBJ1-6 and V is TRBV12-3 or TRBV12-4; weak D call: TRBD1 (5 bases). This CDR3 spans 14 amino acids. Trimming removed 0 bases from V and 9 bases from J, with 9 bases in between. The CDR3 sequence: CASSLALGVSPLHF. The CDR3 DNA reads TGTGCCAGCAGTTTAGCGCTAGGGGTTTCACCCCTCCACTTT.

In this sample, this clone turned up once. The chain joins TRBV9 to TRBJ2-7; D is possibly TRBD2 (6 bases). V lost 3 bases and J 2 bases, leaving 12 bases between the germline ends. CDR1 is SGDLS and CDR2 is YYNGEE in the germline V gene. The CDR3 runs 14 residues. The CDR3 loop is CASSAWGEPYEQYF. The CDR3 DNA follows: TGTGCCAGCAGCGCTTGGGGGGAGCCCTACGAGCAGTACTTC.

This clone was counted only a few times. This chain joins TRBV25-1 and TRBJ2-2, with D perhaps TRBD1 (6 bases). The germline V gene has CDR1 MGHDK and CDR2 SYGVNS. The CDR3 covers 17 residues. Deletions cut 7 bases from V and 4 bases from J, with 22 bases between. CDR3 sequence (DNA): TGTGCCAGCATTGCCCCCGGGACATGGGGTGTCACCGGGGAGCTGTTTTTT. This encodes CASIAPGTWGVTGELFF.

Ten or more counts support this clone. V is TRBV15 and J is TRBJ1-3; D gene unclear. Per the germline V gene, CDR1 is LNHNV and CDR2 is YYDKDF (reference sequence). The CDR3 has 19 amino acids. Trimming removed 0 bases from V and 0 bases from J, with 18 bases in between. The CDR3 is CATSREAPTVPGSGNTIYF. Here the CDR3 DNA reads TGTGCCACCAGCAGAGAGGCCCCGACCGTCCCCGGCTCTGGAAACACCATATATTTT.

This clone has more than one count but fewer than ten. The CDR3 DNA reads as TGTGCCAGCAGCCCCGACCCGAGCTCCTACGAGCAGTACTTC. Amino acid sequence: CASSPDPSSYEQYF. The chain couples TRBV12-3 or TRBV12-4 to TRBJ2-7; D not certain. The CDR3 is 14 residues long. Deletions cut 6 bases from V and 0 bases from J, with 12 bases between.

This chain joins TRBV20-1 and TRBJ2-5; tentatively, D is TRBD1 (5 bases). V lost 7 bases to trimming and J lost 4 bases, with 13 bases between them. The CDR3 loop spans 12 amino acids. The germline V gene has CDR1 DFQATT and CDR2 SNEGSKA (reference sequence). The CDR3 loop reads CSGSGAGETQYF. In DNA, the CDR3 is TGCAGTGGGTCTGGGGCAGGAGAGACCCAGTACTTC.

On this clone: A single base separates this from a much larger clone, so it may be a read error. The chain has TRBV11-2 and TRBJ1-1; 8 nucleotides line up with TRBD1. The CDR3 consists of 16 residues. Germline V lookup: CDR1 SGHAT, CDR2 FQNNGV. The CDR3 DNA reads TGTGCCGGCAGCTTAAATTCAGGGGGCTGTGTCACTGAAGCTTTCTTT. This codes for CAGSLNSGGCVTEAFF.

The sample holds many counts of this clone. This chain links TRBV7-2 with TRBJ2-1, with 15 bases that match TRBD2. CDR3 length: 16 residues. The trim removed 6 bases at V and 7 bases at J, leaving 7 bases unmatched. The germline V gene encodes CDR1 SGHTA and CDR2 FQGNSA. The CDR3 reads CASRNWGTSGRNEQFF. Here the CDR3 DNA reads TGTGCCAGCAGAAACTGGGGGACTAGCGGGAGGAATGAGCAGTTCTTC.

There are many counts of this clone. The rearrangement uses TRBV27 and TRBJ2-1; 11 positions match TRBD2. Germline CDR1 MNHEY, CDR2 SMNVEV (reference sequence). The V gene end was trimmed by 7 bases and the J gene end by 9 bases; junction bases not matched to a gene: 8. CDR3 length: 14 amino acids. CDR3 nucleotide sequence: TGTGCCAGCATCACTAGCGGGAGAGCAGGTGAGCAGTTCTTC. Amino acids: CASITSGRAGEQFF.

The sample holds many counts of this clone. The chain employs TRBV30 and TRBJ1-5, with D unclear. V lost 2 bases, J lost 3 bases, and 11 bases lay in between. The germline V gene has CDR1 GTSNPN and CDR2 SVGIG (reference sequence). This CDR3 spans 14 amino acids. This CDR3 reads CAWSFAGNNQPQHF. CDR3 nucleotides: TGTGCCTGGAGTTTTGCGGGGAACAATCAGCCCCAGCATTTT.

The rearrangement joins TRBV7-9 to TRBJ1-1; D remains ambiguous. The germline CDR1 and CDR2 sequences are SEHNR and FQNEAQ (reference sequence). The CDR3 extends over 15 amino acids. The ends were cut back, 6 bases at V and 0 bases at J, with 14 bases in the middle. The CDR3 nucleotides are TGTGCCAGCAGACCACCCAACGGCATGAACACTGAAGCTTTCTTT. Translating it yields CASRPPNGMNTEAFF.

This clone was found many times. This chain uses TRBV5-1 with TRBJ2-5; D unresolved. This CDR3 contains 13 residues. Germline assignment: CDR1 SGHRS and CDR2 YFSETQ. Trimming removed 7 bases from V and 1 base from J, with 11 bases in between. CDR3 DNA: TGCGCCAGCGCTGTGACCGGCCAAGAGACCCAGTACTTC. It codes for CASAVTGQETQYF.

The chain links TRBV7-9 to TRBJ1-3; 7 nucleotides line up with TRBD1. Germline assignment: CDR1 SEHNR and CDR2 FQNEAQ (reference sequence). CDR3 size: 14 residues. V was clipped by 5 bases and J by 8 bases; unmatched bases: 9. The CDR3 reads CASSSRDSPDTIYF. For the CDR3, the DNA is TGTGCCAGCAGCAGCCGGGACAGTCCAGACACCATATATTTT.

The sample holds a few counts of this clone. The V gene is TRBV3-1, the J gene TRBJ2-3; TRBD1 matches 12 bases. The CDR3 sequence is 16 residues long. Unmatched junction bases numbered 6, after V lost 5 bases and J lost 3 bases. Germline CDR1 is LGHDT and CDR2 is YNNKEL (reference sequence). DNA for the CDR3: TGTGCCAGCAGCGCAAGGGACAGGGGGCCAACAGATACGCAGTATTTT. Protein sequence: CASSARDRGPTDTQYF.

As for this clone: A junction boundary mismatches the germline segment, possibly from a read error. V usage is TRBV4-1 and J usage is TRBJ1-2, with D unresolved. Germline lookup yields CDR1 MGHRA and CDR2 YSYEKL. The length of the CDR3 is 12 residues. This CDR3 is CTSSQVSSGHTF. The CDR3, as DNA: TGCACCAGCAGCCAAGTTAGTAGTGGCCACACCTTC.

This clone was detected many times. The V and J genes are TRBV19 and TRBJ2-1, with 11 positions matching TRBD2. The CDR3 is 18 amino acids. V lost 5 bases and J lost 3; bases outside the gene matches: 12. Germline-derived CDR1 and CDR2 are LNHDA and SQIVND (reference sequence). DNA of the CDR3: TGTGCCAGTAGTTTCCAACCGCTAGCGGGGGGCAGCTACAATGAGCAGTTCTTC. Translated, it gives CASSFQPLAGGSYNEQFF. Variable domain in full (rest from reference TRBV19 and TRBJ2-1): DGGITQSPKYLFRKEGQNVTLSCEQNLNHDAMYWYRQDPGQGLRLIYYSQIVNDFQKGDIAEGYSVSREKKESFPLTVTSAQKNPTAFYLCASSFQPLAGGSYNEQFFGPGTRLTVL.

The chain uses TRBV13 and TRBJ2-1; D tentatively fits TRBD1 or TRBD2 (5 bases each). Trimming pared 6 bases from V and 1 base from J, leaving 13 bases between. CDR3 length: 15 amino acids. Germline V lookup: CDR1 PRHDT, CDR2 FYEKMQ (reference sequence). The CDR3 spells CASRVGGTSYNEQFF. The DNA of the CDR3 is TGTGCCAGCAGGGTCGGTGGGACGTCCTACAATGAGCAGTTCTTC.

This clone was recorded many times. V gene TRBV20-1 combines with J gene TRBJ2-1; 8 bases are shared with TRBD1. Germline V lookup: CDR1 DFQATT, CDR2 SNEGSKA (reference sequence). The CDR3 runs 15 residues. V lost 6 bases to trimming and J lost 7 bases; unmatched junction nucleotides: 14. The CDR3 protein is CSATATDRGRNEQFF. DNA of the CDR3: TGCAGTGCCACTGCCACTGACAGGGGAAGGAATGAGCAGTTCTTC.

The CDR3 sequence is CASSSRDRGLTNEKLFF. The CDR3 region has the DNA TGTGCCAGCAGCTCCCGGGACAGGGGGCTTACTAATGAAAAACTGTTTTTT. The V and J genes are TRBV11-2 and TRBJ1-4; 12 nucleotides align to TRBD1. The CDR3 is made up of 17 amino acids. CDR1 and CDR2 from the germline V gene are SGHAT and FQNNGV. With 4 bases clipped from V and 2 bases from J, the junction kept 5 bases outside the gene matches.

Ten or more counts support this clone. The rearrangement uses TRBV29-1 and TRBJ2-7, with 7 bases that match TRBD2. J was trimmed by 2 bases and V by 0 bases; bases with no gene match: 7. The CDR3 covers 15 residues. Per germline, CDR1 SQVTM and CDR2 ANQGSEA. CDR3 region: CSVEEGGSGTYEQYF. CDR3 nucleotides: TGCAGCGTTGAAGAGGGGGGGAGCGGGACCTACGAGCAGTACTTC.

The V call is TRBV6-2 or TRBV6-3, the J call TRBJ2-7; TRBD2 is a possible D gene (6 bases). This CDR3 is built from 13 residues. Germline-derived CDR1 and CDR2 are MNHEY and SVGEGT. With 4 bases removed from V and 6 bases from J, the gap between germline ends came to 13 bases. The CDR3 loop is CASSFSTSPEQYF. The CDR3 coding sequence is TGTGCCAGCAGTTTCTCCACTAGCCCCGAGCAGTACTTC.

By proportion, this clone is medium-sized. CDR3 residues: CASSHSGEYEQYF. The CDR3 DNA reads TGCGCCAGCAGCCACTCAGGGGAATACGAGCAGTACTTC. The V call is TRBV4-1, the J call TRBJ2-7; maybe TRBD1 (6 bases). Deletions cut 3 bases from V and 4 bases from J, with 10 bases between. CDR3 length: 13 amino acids. CDR1 is MGHRA and CDR2 is YSYEKL in the germline V gene.

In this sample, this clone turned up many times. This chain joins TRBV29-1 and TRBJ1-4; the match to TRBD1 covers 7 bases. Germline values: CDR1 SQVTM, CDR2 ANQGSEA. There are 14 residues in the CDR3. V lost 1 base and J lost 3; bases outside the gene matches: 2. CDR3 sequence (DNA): TGCAGCGTTGAAGGACAGGGTCCTAATGAAAAACTGTTTTTT. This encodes CSVEGQGPNEKLFF. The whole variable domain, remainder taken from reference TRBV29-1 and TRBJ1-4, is SAVISQKPSRDICQRGTSLTIQCQVDSQVTMMFWYRQQPGQSLTLIATANQGSEATYESGFVIDKFPISRPNLTFSTLTVSNMSPEDSSIYLCSVEGQGPNEKLFFGSGTQLSVL.

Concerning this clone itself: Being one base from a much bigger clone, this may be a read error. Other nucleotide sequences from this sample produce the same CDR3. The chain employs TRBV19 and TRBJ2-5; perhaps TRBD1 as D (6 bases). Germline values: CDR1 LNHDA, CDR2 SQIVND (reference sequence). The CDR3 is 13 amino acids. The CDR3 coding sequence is TGTGCCAGTAGTATTGGACAGCAAGAGACACAGTACTTC. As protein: CASSIGQQETQYF. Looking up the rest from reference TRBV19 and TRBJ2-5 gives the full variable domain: DGGITQSPKYLFRKEGQNVTLSCEQNLNHDAMYWYRQDPGQGLRLIYYSQIVNDFQKGDIAEGYSVSREKKESFPLTVTSAQKNPTAFYLCASSIGQQETQYFGPGTRLLVL.

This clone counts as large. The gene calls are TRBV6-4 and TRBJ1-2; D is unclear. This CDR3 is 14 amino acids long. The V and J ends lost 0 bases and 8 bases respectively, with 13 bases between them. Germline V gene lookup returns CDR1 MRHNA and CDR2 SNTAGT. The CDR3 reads CASSDSKRVGGYTF. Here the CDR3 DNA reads TGTGCCAGCAGTGACTCGAAAAGGGTTGGCGGCTACACCTTC.

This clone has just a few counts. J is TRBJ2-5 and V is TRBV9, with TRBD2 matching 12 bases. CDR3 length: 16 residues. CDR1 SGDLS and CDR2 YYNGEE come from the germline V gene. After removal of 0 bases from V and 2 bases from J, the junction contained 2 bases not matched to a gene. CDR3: CASSVGLAGVQETQYF. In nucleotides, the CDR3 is TGTGCCAGCAGCGTAGGACTAGCGGGAGTACAAGAGACCCAGTACTTC.

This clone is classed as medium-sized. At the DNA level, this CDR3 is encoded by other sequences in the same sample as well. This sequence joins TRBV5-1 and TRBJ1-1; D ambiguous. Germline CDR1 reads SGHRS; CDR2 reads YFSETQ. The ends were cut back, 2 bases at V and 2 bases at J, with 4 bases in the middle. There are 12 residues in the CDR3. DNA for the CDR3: TGCGCCAGCAGCTTAGACAACACTGAAGCTTTCTTT. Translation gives CASSLDNTEAFF.